The subject of this entry is one TCR beta chain. The antigen it binds to is not known. No quality values exist for individual bases; no much larger clone is one base distant. The CDR1 and CDR2 encoded by the germline V gene are SGHRS and YFSETQ. V ends up 4 bases short and J 6 bases short, with an unmatched junction base count of 5. The CDR3, cysteine through phenylalanine, is 15 amino acids long. Kept here is only the CDR3 DNA, which spans 45 bases and is read in frame from base 1. Healthy HIV-negative adults with no recently reported acute infections or vaccinations were included as donors. Every donor was a Caucasian adult living in Nashville, Tennessee, USA. For unsorted samples, about 85 million PBMCs were counted and genomic DNA was extracted with the QIAamp DNA Blood Mini kit. Blood was collected by leukapheresis, and PBMCs were isolated by Ficoll-Histopaque density gradient centrifugation and then cryopreserved in liquid nitrogen vapor phase.

Using the deep immunoSEQ assay, TCR CDR3 regions were amplified from genomic DNA by multiplex PCR. Extracted genomic DNA from each cell subset was distributed evenly across all wells of several immunoSEQ 96-well plates, and each plate was treated as a replicate. Each replicate PCR for unsorted PBMC received 300 to 350 ng genomic DNA, equal to around 30,000 T cell genomes. Ten immunoSEQ deep assay plates were used to sequence unsorted PBMC genomic DNA. Purified libraries were quantified with a Qubit 3.0 fluorometer, sized on a Bioanalyzer 2100, and re-quantified with the KAPA Library Quantification kit. Each immunoSEQ 96-well plate was sequenced on its own single-read 150-cycle Illumina NextSeq 550 flow cell. Under the source paper's analysis protocol: The immunoSEQ output contained only junctional sequences without quality scores, so filtering could not match that applied to full-length reads. Sequences were annotated with PyIR, a Python wrapper for IgBLAST v1.9, and V/J genes and CDR3 were assigned using IMGT germline references. Reads were filtered out if the reads had weak V/J assignments (E-value above 1e-6), no CDR3, stop codons, out-of-frame junctions, or ambiguous translated residues. A V3J clonotype was defined by an identical inferred V gene, J gene, and CDR3 amino acid sequence. Percentage overlap between repertoires was computed as shared unique clonotypes divided by the size of the smaller repertoire. Repertoire richness was assessed with RTK rarefaction, the Chao1 estimator, and Recon v2.1 estimates of unobserved clonotypes. In TCRdb, the immuneACCESS table is reduced to in-frame sequences with V and J assigned. These tables do not hold every clone; where another copy was compared, an unresolved V gene accounts for under half, and the others remain unexplained. V, J and clone size are those of that table, while D and trimming were read from the DNA. This sample lists 450,000 to 500,000 clones; around 80% were detected once. Of the sample, about 12% is held by the ten largest clones.

This sample stems from a study of shared clonotypes between healthy human individuals (dated by TCRdb to the early 2020s). Study-wide context: A couple of women and a few men aged 18 to 49 years were included in the cohort. To increase sequencing depth and limit assay-specific biases, different laboratories used diverse techniques to prepare libraries and sequence TCR repertoires. Leukapheresis yielded between about 0.94 and 8.9 billion PBMCs per donor. The study deeply sequenced blood TCR repertoires of five healthy adults to estimate repertoire size and the extent of clonotype sharing between individuals. General conclusions and limits of the study: Sampling was restricted to blood, and TCR repertoires in tissues likely differ from the TCR repertoires found in blood. Pairwise subsampling indicated that sequencing depth was expected to affect the degree of clonotype sharing among donors. Because the study included a small number of donors, the genetic and exposure-history diversity represented was limited.

This sequence uses TRBV5-1 and TRBJ2-1; the junction holds 12 bases that match TRBD2. Source material: PBMCs. The TCR originated in a middle-aged woman in good health. Some clones in this sample may be carry-over from other donors' samples. The CDR3 in this case is CASSLGTSGRNEQFF. At the DNA level, the sequence is TGCGCCAGCAGCCTCGGGACTAGCGGGCGCAATGAGCAGTTCTTC.